The 29 T cell receptor beta chains below were found in one sample sequenced in a study of cytotoxic CD8 clonotypes in ibrutinib-treated CLL. Sequencing used immunoSEQ multiplex PCR; TCRdb keeps in-frame clones, though not all of them. Altogether fewer than 35,000 clones are present, roughly 69% being singletons, with the ten largest covering about 54%. Sequenced here: PBMCs, sampled after 24 months of ibrutinib treatment. The receptors were sampled from a human donor with chronic lymphocytic leukemia.

Notes on this clone: One end of the junction fails to match germline, which may point to a read error. The chain's CDR3 is CASSLGPSGDNEQFF. The CDR3 nucleotides are TGTGCTAGCAGCTTAGGTCCTAGCGGGGATAATGAGCAGTTCTTC. The V gene is TRBV7-7, the J gene TRBJ2-1; 9 nucleotides match TRBD2. The germline gives CDR1 SSHAT, CDR2 FNYEAQ (reference sequence). The CDR3 spans 15 residues. Supplemented by reference TRBV7-7 and TRBJ2-1, the full variable domain reads GAGVSQSPRYKVTKRGQDVTLRCDPISSHATLYWYQQALGQGPEFLTYFNYEAQPDKSGLPSDRFSAERPEGSISTLTIQRTEQRDSAMYRCASSLGPSGDNEQFFGPGTRLTVL.

The chain links TRBV5-4 to TRBJ2-5, with D perhaps TRBD1 (6 bases). Germline V CDR1 and CDR2: SGHNT, YYREEE (reference sequence). V dropped 1 base and J dropped 5 bases, with 15 bases sitting between them. This CDR3 has 15 amino acids. The CDR3: CASSLKSDRWETQYF. The CDR3 region has the DNA TGTGCCAGCAGCTTGAAGTCAGACAGGTGGGAGACCCAGTACTTC.

The chain carries TRBV18 and TRBJ2-7; 9 positions match TRBD1. The CDR3 has 14 amino acids. The junction had 9 bases not matched to a gene; V was cut back by 6 bases and J by 6 bases. Germline V gives CDR1 KGHSH, CDR2 LQKENI. The CDR3 protein is CASSGDRVRGEQYF. As DNA, the CDR3 is TGTGCCAGCTCCGGGGACAGGGTGAGGGGCGAGCAGTACTTC.

The J gene is TRBJ1-4, the V gene TRBV7-9; the D is unclear. Germline assignment: CDR1 SEHNR and CDR2 FQNEAQ (reference sequence). The CDR3 consists of 14 residues. The V end lost 1 base, the J end lost 8 bases, and 11 bases lay between the germline ends. CDR3 sequence: CASSLETHQEKLFF. The CDR3 nucleotides are TGTGCCAGCAGCTTAGAAACCCACCAGGAAAAACTGTTTTTT.

V usage is TRBV9 and J usage is TRBJ2-1; maybe TRBD1 (6 bases). This CDR3 contains 14 residues. Looked up from germline, CDR1 is SGDLS and CDR2 is YYNGEE. Trimming stripped 0 bases from V and 9 bases from J, with 13 bases between. For the CDR3, the DNA is TGTGCCAGCAGCGTAGCAGGGGCCAGGGGTGAGCAGTTCTTC. Amino acids: CASSVAGARGEQFF. The whole variable domain, remainder taken from reference TRBV9 and TRBJ2-1, is DSGVTQTPKHLITATGQRVTLRCSPRSGDLSVYWYQQSLDQGLQFLIQYYNGEERAKGNILERFSAQQFPDLHSELNLSSLELGDSALYFCASSVAGARGEQFFGPGTRLTVL.

This clone was seen only a few times. The CDR3 coding sequence is TGTGCCAGCAGCCCAAGCTCCTACGAGCAGTACTTC. This gives the protein CASSPSSYEQYF. V gene TRBV7-9 combines with J gene TRBJ2-7, with D hard to call. Germline assignment: CDR1 SEHNR and CDR2 FQNEAQ (reference sequence). The length of the CDR3 is 12 residues. Trimming took off 5 bases at V and 0 bases at J, with 5 bases between the two ends.

The rearrangement joins TRBV27 to TRBJ1-1; a weak D match, TRBD1 (5 bases). The CDR3 is 11 amino acids. Looked up from germline, CDR1 is MNHEY and CDR2 is SMNVEV (reference sequence). The V end lost 8 bases, the J end lost 11 bases, and 15 bases lay between the germline ends. The CDR3 region has the DNA TGTGCCAGCCAATGGTCAGGGCACGCTTTCTTT. Protein product: CASQWSGHAFF.

The V gene is TRBV9, the J gene TRBJ2-1; D may be TRBD1 (6 bases). With 4 bases removed from V and 5 bases from J, the gap between germline ends came to 13 bases. The CDR3 totals 14 residues. The germline CDR1 and CDR2 sequences are SGDLS and YYNGEE. This CDR3 is CASSPWTADNEQFF. The CDR3 DNA follows: TGTGCCAGCAGCCCCTGGACAGCCGACAATGAGCAGTTCTTC. Full variable domain (outside the CDR3, taken from reference TRBV9 and TRBJ2-1): DSGVTQTPKHLITATGQRVTLRCSPRSGDLSVYWYQQSLDQGLQFLIQYYNGEERAKGNILERFSAQQFPDLHSELNLSSLELGDSALYFCASSPWTADNEQFFGPGTRLTVL.

This sequence joins TRBV27 and TRBJ2-7; the D is unclear. The germline gives CDR1 MNHEY, CDR2 SMNVEV (reference sequence). This CDR3 is built from 15 residues. Trimming took 0 bases from V and 4 from J, leaving 13 bases between them. The CDR3 DNA reads as TGTGCCAGCAGTTTATCTTCCCAACCCCAATACGAGCAGTACTTC. It is translated as CASSLSSQPQYEQYF.

The chain combines TRBV19 with TRBJ2-1, with a tentative D call TRBD1 (6 bases). Trimming left V 5 bases short and J 10 bases short, with 15 bases between. The CDR3 spans 13 residues. Looked up from germline, CDR1 is LNHDA and CDR2 is SQIVND (reference sequence). The CDR3 coding sequence is TGTGCCAGTAGTTTTATCAGGGGTGAAGAGCAGTTCTTC. Translated, it gives CASSFIRGEEQFF.

The CDR3: CASRAGGSYNEQFF. The CDR3 coding sequence is TGTGCCAGCAGAGCGGGGGGGTCGTACAATGAGCAGTTCTTC. The chain recombines TRBV6-6 with TRBJ2-1, with 10 bases identical to TRBD2. J lost 4 bases, V lost 6 bases, and 3 bases had no gene match. This CDR3 spans 14 amino acids. Per the germline V gene, CDR1 is MNHNY and CDR2 is SVGAGI (reference sequence).

The rearrangement joins TRBV6-5 to TRBJ1-3, with TRBD1 identical over 8 bases. Germline V lookup: CDR1 MNHEY, CDR2 SVGAGI. CDR3 length: 15 residues. V was clipped by 0 bases and J by 8 bases; unmatched bases: 6. CDR3 sequence reads: CASSYSQGAGDTIYF. CDR3 bases: TGTGCCAGCAGTTACTCCCAGGGGGCCGGGGACACCATATATTTT.

This clone was seen only a few times. The chain is built from TRBV5-6 and TRBJ1-2; D uncertain. V dropped 1 base and J dropped 5 bases, with 15 bases sitting between them. CDR1 is SGHDT, CDR2 YYEEEE, per germline. The CDR3 is 15 residues long. The CDR3 DNA follows: TGTGCCAGCAGCTTGTATCCCAGTGGGCCTTATGGCTACACCTTC. Protein: CASSLYPSGPYGYTF.

This chain joins TRBV11-2 and TRBJ2-2; D is unclear. Germline CDR1 SGHAT, CDR2 FQNNGV. The CDR3 sequence is 12 residues long. V was shortened by 2 bases and J by 2 bases, with 0 bases between the two germline ends. The CDR3 is CASSLNTGELFF. As DNA, the CDR3 is TGTGCCAGCAGCTTAAACACCGGGGAGCTGTTTTTT.

V usage is TRBV6-5 and J usage is TRBJ1-4; the D gene is possibly TRBD1 (5 bases). Germline loops: CDR1 MNHEY, CDR2 SVGAGI. The CDR3 totals 14 residues. Trimming took 4 bases from V and 1 from J, leaving 7 bases between them. CDR3 sequence reads: CASSSGGTNEKLFF. Here the CDR3 DNA reads TGTGCCAGCAGTTCCGGGGGAACTAATGAAAAACTGTTTTTT.

A note on this clone: Other DNA variants within this sample encode the same CDR3. J is TRBJ1-5 and V is TRBV19; D might be TRBD1 (5 bases). The V end lost 4 bases, the J end lost 7 bases, and 14 bases lay between the germline ends. CDR3 length: 14 residues. Germline lookup yields CDR1 LNHDA and CDR2 SQIVND (reference sequence). The CDR3 DNA sequence: TGTGCCAGTAGTACTCAGGGTTTGGGCCAGCCCCAGCATTTT. It is translated as CASSTQGLGQPQHF.

This rearrangement joins TRBV27 to TRBJ2-5; 10 bases are a match to TRBD2. The CDR3 sequence is 15 residues long. J lost 4 bases, V lost 6 bases, and 8 bases had no gene match. Germline V CDR1 and CDR2: MNHEY, SMNVEV (reference sequence). In nucleotides, the CDR3 is TGTGCCAGCAGCCCAGCGGGGGGGAGAAGAGAGACCCAGTACTTC. This encodes CASSPAGGRRETQYF.

This clone was observed once. This sequence joins TRBV6-6 and TRBJ2-1; a weak D match, TRBD1 (5 bases). The V end lost 6 bases, the J end lost 8 bases, and 11 bases lay between the germline ends. This CDR3 spans 12 amino acids. Germline-derived CDR1 and CDR2 are MNHNY and SVGAGI (reference sequence). The CDR3 here is CASSATGYEQFF. CDR3 sequence (DNA): TGTGCCAGCAGCGCCACAGGTTATGAGCAGTTCTTC.

The chain combines TRBV6-4 with TRBJ2-1; D might be TRBD1 (5 bases). There are 13 residues in the CDR3. V gave up 4 bases and J gave up 8 bases, with 12 bases separating them. Germline assignment: CDR1 MRHNA and CDR2 SNTAGT. Here the CDR3 reads CASSVGRVYEQFF. The CDR3 DNA follows: TGTGCCAGCAGTGTTGGCAGGGTGTATGAGCAGTTCTTC.

V usage is TRBV5-4 and J usage is TRBJ1-3; D gene uncertain. CDR3 length equals 13 residues. Germline V gives CDR1 SGHNT, CDR2 YYREEE (reference sequence). With 2 bases removed from V and 4 bases from J, the gap between germline ends came to 7 bases. The CDR3 nucleotides read TGTGCCAGCAGCTTTGCCGGGGGAAACACCATATATTTT. Protein product: CASSFAGGNTIYF.

The gene calls are TRBV5-3 and TRBJ2-5, with D uncertain. TRBV5-3 is designated an ORF whose function remains uncertain. The CDR3 covers 14 residues. Trimming took 4 bases from V and 5 from J, leaving 15 bases between them. The CDR3 is CARSPAPSQETQYF. CDR3 coding DNA: TGTGCCAGAAGCCCGGCACCTTCTCAGGAGACCCAGTACTTC.

This chain uses TRBV5-1 with TRBJ1-3; no firm D call. This CDR3 has 15 residues. CDR1 SGHRS and CDR2 YFSETQ come from the germline V gene. Deletions cut 1 base from V and 2 bases from J, with 10 bases between. CDR3 protein: CASSLQLEPGNTIYF. The CDR3 nucleotides read TGCGCCAGCAGCTTGCAGCTCGAGCCTGGAAACACCATATATTTT. The full variable domain, in which reference TRBV5-1 and TRBJ1-3 provide the parts outside the CDR3, is KAGVTQTPRYLIKTRGQQVTLSCSPISGHRSVSWYQQTPGQGLQFLFEYFSETQRNKGNFPGRFSGRQFSNSRSEMNVSTLELGDSALYLCASSLQLEPGNTIYFGEGSWLTVV.

This clone was counted many times. In DNA, the CDR3 is TGTGCCAGTAGAGGCGCTAGCGGGGCGGGTGAGCAGTTCTTC. This codes for CASRGASGAGEQFF. The chain carries TRBV19 and TRBJ2-1; 9 bases agree with TRBD2. V trimming: 6 bases; J trimming: 9 bases; junction bases outside the gene matches: 9. Germline assignment: CDR1 LNHDA and CDR2 SQIVND (reference sequence). CDR3 length: 14 amino acids.

V gene TRBV5-1 combines with J gene TRBJ1-1; D is uncertain. The CDR3 is 13 residues long. Germline V gene data show CDR1 as SGHRS and CDR2 as YFSETQ. With 0 bases removed from V and 2 bases from J, the gap between germline ends came to 5 bases. The CDR3 DNA reads as TGCGCCAGCAGCTTGGGAGTAAACACTGAAGCTTTCTTT. Amino acid sequence: CASSLGVNTEAFF.

The genes are TRBV6-1 and TRBJ2-1; 7 bases map to TRBD1. The germline gives CDR1 MNHNS, CDR2 SASEGT. The V gene end was trimmed by 2 bases and the J gene end by 2 bases; junction bases not matched to a gene: 6. The CDR3 is 16 amino acids. The CDR3 protein is CASSEKRGGAYNEQFF. The CDR3 DNA follows: TGTGCCAGCAGTGAAAAGCGAGGGGGCGCCTACAATGAGCAGTTCTTC.

This clone has ten or more counts. J is TRBJ2-7 and V is TRBV19; 10 bases fit TRBD1. CDR1 and CDR2 from the germline V gene are LNHDA and SQIVND (reference sequence). J was trimmed by 3 bases and V by 7 bases; bases with no gene match: 6. The CDR3 consists of 14 residues. CDR3 DNA: TGTGCCAGTACCCCGACAGGGGGCGTCTACGAGCAGTACTTC. As protein: CASTPTGGVYEQYF. Full variable domain (rest looked up from reference TRBV19 and TRBJ2-7): DGGITQSPKYLFRKEGQNVTLSCEQNLNHDAMYWYRQDPGQGLRLIYYSQIVNDFQKGDIAEGYSVSREKKESFPLTVTSAQKNPTAFYLCASTPTGGVYEQYFGPGTRLTVT.

The chain has TRBV7-2 and TRBJ2-1; tentative D call: TRBD2 (5 bases). Germline V gives CDR1 SGHTA, CDR2 FQGNSA. This CDR3 is built from 13 residues. V lost 5 bases and J 6 bases, leaving 11 bases between the germline ends. CDR3 in amino acids: CASSPRGTNEQFF. CDR3 coding DNA: TGTGCCAGCAGCCCCCGGGGTACCAATGAGCAGTTCTTC.

This chain uses TRBV27 with TRBJ2-3, with TRBD1 matching over 8 bases. V shed 3 bases and J 3 bases; nucleotides not matched to a gene: 2. This CDR3 comprises 14 residues. Germline values: CDR1 MNHEY, CDR2 SMNVEV (reference sequence). The DNA for the CDR3 is TGTGCCAGCAGTTTCTGGACAGGGACAGATACGCAGTATTTT. This gives the protein CASSFWTGTDTQYF.

The V gene is TRBV6-1, the J gene TRBJ1-6; D may be TRBD1 (6 bases). Germline V gives CDR1 MNHNS, CDR2 SASEGT. The CDR3 sequence is 13 residues long. V gave up 10 bases and J gave up 8 bases, with 15 bases separating them. CDR3 in DNA: TGTGCCACTTCGAACAGGGAAGATTCACCCCTCCACTTT. Amino acid sequence: CATSNREDSPLHF.